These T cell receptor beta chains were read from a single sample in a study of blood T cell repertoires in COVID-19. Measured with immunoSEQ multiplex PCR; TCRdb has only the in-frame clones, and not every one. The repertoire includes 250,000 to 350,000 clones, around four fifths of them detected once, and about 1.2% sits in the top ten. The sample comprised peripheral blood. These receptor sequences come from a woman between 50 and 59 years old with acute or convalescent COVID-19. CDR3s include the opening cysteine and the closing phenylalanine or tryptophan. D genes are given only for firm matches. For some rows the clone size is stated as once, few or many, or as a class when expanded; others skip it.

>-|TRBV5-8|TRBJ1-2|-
CASSLVVTPNYGYTF
TGTGCCAGCAGCTTGGTGGTGACACCGAACTATGGCTACACCTTC
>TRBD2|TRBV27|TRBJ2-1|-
CASSRGSGGAGEQFF
TGTGCCAGCAGTAGGGGTAGCGGGGGGGCAGGGGAGCAGTTCTTC
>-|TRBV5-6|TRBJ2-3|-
CASSSPGSFRGTDTQYF
TGTGCCAGCAGCTCTCCGGGTTCTTTCCGGGGCACAGATACGCAGTATTTT
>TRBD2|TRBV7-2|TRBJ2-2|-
CASSSLAGVAGELFF
TGTGCCAGCAGTTCACTAGCGGGAGTAGCCGGGGAGCTGTTTTTT
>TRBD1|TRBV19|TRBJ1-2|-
CASSSASTGDYGYTF
TGTGCCAGTAGTTCCGCCTCGACAGGGGACTATGGCTACACCTTC
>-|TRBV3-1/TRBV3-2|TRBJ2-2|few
CASSQGSTGELFF
TGTGCCAGCAGCCAGGGGAGCACCGGGGAGCTGTTTTTT
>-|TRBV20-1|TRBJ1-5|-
CSASEDRSNQPQHF
TGCAGTGCTAGTGAGGACAGAAGCAATCAGCCCCAGCATTTT
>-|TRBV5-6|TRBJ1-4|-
CASSPTGTGSYNEKLFF
TGTGCCAGCAGCCCTACAGGGACCGGTTCATATAATGAAAAACTGTTTTTT
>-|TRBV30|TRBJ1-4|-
CAWTRQSNEKLFF
TGTGCCTGGACCCGACAGTCTAATGAAAAACTGTTTTTT
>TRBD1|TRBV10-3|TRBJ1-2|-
CAISESGDSGYGYTF
TGTGCCATCAGTGAGTCGGGGGACAGCGGCTATGGCTACACCTTC
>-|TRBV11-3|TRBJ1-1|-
CASSLAAGTEAFF
TGTGCCAGCAGCTTAGCGGCGGGCACTGAAGCTTTCTTT
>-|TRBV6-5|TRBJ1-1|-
CASSTGFKAFF
TGTGCCAGCAGCACAGGGTTTAAAGCTTTCTTT
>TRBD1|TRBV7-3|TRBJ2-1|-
CASSLTPDRGNEQFF
TGTGCCAGCAGCTTAACTCCCGACAGGGGTAATGAGCAGTTCTTC
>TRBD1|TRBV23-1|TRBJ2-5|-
CASSQSETGDQETQYF
TGCGCCAGCAGTCAATCCGAGACAGGGGACCAAGAGACCCAGTACTTC
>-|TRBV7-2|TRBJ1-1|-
CASRRRDTEAFF
TGTGCCAGCCGCCGGAGGGACACTGAAGCTTTCTTT
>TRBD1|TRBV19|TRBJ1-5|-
CASSRTGGASQPQHF
TGTGCCAGTAGCCGGACAGGGGGCGCGTCTCAGCCCCAGCATTTT
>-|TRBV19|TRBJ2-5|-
CASSIRETQYF
TGTGCCAGTAGTATCCGAGAGACCCAGTACTTC
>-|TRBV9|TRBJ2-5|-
CASSVDFRDQETQYF
TGTGCCAGCAGCGTAGATTTCAGGGACCAAGAGACCCAGTACTTC
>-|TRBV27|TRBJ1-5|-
CASSPLGGGNQPQHF
TGTGCCAGCAGTCCATTGGGGGGTGGAAATCAGCCCCAGCATTTT
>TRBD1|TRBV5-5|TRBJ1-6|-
CASSRVWTGGSDDSPLHF
TGTGCCAGCAGCCGGGTCTGGACAGGGGGATCGGATGATTCACCCCTCCACTTT
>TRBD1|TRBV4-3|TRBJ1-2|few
CASSRTGVQGYGYTF
TGCGCCAGCAGCCGCACAGGGGTGCAGGGCTATGGCTACACCTTC
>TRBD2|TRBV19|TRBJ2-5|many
CASRGGETQYF
TGTGCCAGTAGGGGAGGGGAGACCCAGTACTTC
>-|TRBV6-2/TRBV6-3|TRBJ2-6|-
CASSQYRAGANVLTF
TGTGCCAGCAGTCAATACAGGGCTGGGGCCAACGTCCTGACTTTC
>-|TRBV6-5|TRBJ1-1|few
CASSYEGAEAFF
TGTGCCAGCAGTTACGAGGGAGCTGAAGCTTTCTTT
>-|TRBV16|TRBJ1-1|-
CASSQSAAGRNTEAFF
TGTGCCAGCAGCCAATCCGCGGCCGGGAGGAACACTGAAGCTTTCTTT
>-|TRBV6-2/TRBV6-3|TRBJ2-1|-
CASSYSGIGSSDEQFF
TGTGCCAGCAGTTACTCTGGGATCGGGAGTAGCGATGAGCAGTTCTTC
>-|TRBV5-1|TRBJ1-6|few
CASSLAGSLYNSPLHF
TGCGCCAGCAGCTTGGCCGGGTCCCTCTATAATTCACCCCTCCACTTT
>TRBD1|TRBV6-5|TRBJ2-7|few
CASSYSRQGGYEQYF
TGTGCCAGCAGTTACTCGAGACAGGGCGGCTACGAGCAGTACTTC
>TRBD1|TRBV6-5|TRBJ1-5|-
CASSPTGGRNQPQHF
TGTGCCAGCAGTCCGACAGGGGGCCGCAATCAGCCCCAGCATTTT
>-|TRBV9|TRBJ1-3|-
CASSVTTWALSSGNTIYF
TGTGCCAGCAGCGTGACGACATGGGCACTGAGCTCTGGAAACACCATATATTTT
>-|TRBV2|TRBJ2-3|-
CASKGTISTDTQYF
TGTGCCAGCAAGGGGACAATTAGCACAGATACGCAGTATTTT
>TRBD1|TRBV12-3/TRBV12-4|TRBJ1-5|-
CASSTGQQQPQHF
TGTGCCAGCAGTACGGGACAGCAACAGCCCCAGCATTTT
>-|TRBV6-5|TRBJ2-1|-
CASTGTRKADEQFF
TGTGCCAGCACCGGGACTCGAAAGGCAGATGAGCAGTTCTTC
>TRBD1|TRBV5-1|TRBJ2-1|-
CASSWTGQGLNEQFF
TGCGCCAGCAGCTGGACCGGACAGGGCCTCAATGAGCAGTTCTTC
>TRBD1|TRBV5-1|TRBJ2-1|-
CASSLETGPDEQFF
TGCGCCAGCAGCTTGGAGACAGGGCCCGATGAGCAGTTCTTC
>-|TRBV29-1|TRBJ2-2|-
CSPNQGQNTGELFF
TGCAGCCCCAACCAGGGACAGAACACCGGGGAGCTGTTTTTT
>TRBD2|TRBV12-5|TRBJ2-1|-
CASGPGLAQRPDEQFF
TGTGCTAGTGGCCCGGGACTAGCCCAAAGACCGGATGAGCAGTTCTTC